The T cell receptor beta chain described here comes from a study of blood T cells in healthy people across ages (dated by TCRdb to about 2015). General notes on the study: In model experiments, roughly one uniquely barcoded TCR beta cDNA molecule per two T cells was captured by template switching. To track age-related changes in TCR beta repertoire diversity, the study relied on deep sequencing normalized with unique cDNA molecular identifiers. The donors were divided into four age groups: young (average about 16 years), middle-aged (over 35), aged (around 59) and long-lived (roughly 82). To avoid experimental bias, donors of different ages were distributed randomly across sequencing lanes. For two donors (one aged 18 to 29 and one aged 80 or older), the study analyzed two additional independent replicas of 1 million unique cDNA reads from the same blood draw.

This clonotype appeared a few times. The antigen it binds to is not known. No much larger clone is present one base from it, and per-base qualities are unavailable. General study outcomes and caveats: Compared with the aged group, the long-lived group had more naive CD4+ T cells, fewer expanded clones and increased TCR diversity, a pattern suggesting age selection. Observed TCR beta diversity correlated strongly with the percentage of naive T cells measured by flow cytometry. Donor CMV infection status was unknown, potentially confounding age-related changes in expanded clonotypes. Total diversity estimates from one million sequenced T cells were considered lower bounds and underestimates. Observed TCR beta diversity per million T cells fell roughly linearly with age, and a significant reduction was already apparent by age roughly 40. Since profiling was done on bulk unsorted PBMCs, naive and antigen-experienced compartments could not be conclusively compared.

Systemically healthy Caucasian individuals from Russia, about 38 in total and aged roughly 6 to 100 years, were included as donors. Approximately 9.3 milliliters of peripheral blood were drawn from each donor into EDTA-treated Vacutainer tubes. Ficoll-Paque density-gradient centrifugation was used to isolate PBMCs, with at least 7 million obtained per sample. Trizol reagent was used to extract total RNA from the PBMCs, yielding at least 6 micrograms per sample. The percentages of naive CD45RAhigh/CD27high T cells were determined by flow cytometry on a PBMC aliquot from every donor. At the junction V is shortened by 5 bases and J by 10 bases, with 12 bases in between. The CDR3 spans 13 residues, from the cysteine through the phenylalanine. Only the CDR3 DNA stays, 39 bases, in frame from base 1. Sequences SGHVS (CDR1) and FNYEAQ (CDR2) are obtained from the germline V gene. Receptor amplification or capture employed 5' RACE. A second PCR of about 6 to 11 cycles was performed with a sample-barcoded 5' primer and a J-beta primer mix. A template-switch 5' adaptor carrying 12 random nucleotides introduced a unique molecular identifier onto each TCR beta cDNA molecule. Each sample yielded at least 2.5 million CDR3-containing paired-end reads. First-strand cDNA was synthesized from all RNA with the Mint cDNA synthesis kit, primed by a TRBC-specific oligonucleotide. Following uracil-DNA glycosylase treatment, a first 18-cycle PCR with universal primers M1SS and BC2_uni_R was performed on all cDNA. The paper's processing steps were these. Each sample was normalized by randomly selecting 1 million high-quality reads, each carrying a distinct molecular identifier. Reads with shared molecular identifiers were discarded instead of being binned into consensus sequences. MiTCR, set to a Q25 quality threshold and the strictest error-elimination algorithm, was used for CDR3 identification, clonotype clustering and error correction. A nonparametric unseen species model with Euler transformation was used to estimate a lower bound on total TCR beta diversity. TCRdb ran its own pipeline on the public reads, namely fastp trimming at Q25 and MiXCR clone calling, and kept in-frame beta chains. One record per CDR3 amino acid sequence lists the most common genes and DNA. These V and J calls are TCRdb output, not the study's own analysis. Across this sample there are approximately 2,000,000 distinct CDR3 sequences, with about 39% seen only once. 20% to 25% of the sample lies in the top ten.

This chain is built from TRBV7-6 and TRBJ1-6, with the D gene uncertain. The source is a human donor in good health. The sequenced sample was blood. The CDR3 amino acid sequence is: CASSPVKGSPLHF. The DNA reads TGTGCCAGCAGCCCAGTGAAGGGATCACCCCTCCACTTT.